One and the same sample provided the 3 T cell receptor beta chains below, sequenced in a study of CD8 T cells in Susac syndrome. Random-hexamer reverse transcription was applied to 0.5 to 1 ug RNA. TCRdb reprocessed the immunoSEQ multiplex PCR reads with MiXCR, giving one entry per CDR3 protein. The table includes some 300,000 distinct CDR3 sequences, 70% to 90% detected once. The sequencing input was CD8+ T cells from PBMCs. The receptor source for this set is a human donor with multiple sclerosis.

In DNA, the CDR3 is TGTGCCAGCATCCTGGGACTGGTGGAGACCCAGTACTTC. Amino acid sequence: CASILGLVETQYF. The chain links TRBV5-5 to TRBJ2-5, with D tentatively TRBD2 (6 bases). V shed 6 bases and J shed 5 bases, with 14 bases lying between them. The CDR3 totals 13 residues. Germline lookup yields CDR1 SGHKS and CDR2 YYEKEE (reference sequence).

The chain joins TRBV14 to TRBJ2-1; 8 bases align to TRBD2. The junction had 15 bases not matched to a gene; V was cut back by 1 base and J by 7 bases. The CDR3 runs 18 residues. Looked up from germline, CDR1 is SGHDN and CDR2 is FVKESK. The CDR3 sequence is CASSQVNSGKWILNEQFF. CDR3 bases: TGTGCCAGCAGCCAAGTTAATAGCGGGAAATGGATCCTAAATGAGCAGTTCTTC. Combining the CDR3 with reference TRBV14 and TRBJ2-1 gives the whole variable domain EAGVTQFPSHSVIEKGQTVTLRCDPISGHDNLYWYRRVMGKEIKFLLHFVKESKQDESGMPNNRFLAERTGGTYSTLKVQPAELEDSGVYFCASSQVNSGKWILNEQFFGPGTRLTVL.

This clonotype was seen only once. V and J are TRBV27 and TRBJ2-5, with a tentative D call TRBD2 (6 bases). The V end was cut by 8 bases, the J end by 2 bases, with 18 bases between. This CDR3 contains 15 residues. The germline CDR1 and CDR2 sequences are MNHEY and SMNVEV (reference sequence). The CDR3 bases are TGTGCCAGCGGCCCTGGAGCGGGCGAGCAAGAGACCCAGTACTTC. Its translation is CASGPGAGEQETQYF.